The rows below give T cell receptor beta chains drawn from one sample of a study of tumor T cells in aggressive B-cell lymphoma. The data were produced by immunoSEQ multiplex PCR, yet TCRdb's version contains in-frame clones alone and is incomplete. This sample has 8,500 to 14,000 clones, with about 89% found just once. The specimen sequenced was tumor tissue. The source is an adult with diffuse large B cell lymphoma. CDR3s include the opening cysteine and the closing phenylalanine or tryptophan. Fields, in order: clone size, J gene, D gene, V gene, CDR3 protein, CDR3 DNA. A D gene is named only where the DNA matches it firmly. Only part of the rows carry a size: once, few, many, or a class if the clone is expanded.

clone_size: NA
j_call: TRBJ2-7
d_call: NA
v_call: TRBV19
cdr3_aa: CASRGRGSYEQYF
cdr3_nt: TGTGCCAGTAGAGGCAGAGGATCCTACGAGCAGTACTTC

clone_size: NA
j_call: TRBJ1-1
d_call: NA
v_call: TRBV7-8
cdr3_aa: CASSLARQANTEAFF
cdr3_nt: TGTGCCAGCAGCTTAGCGAGACAGGCGAACACTGAAGCTTTCTTT

clone_size: NA
j_call: TRBJ1-2
d_call: TRBD1
v_call: TRBV2
cdr3_aa: CASLDRAHPIYGYTF
cdr3_nt: TGTGCCAGTCTGGACAGGGCCCACCCGATATATGGCTACACCTTC

clone_size: NA
j_call: TRBJ1-3
d_call: NA
v_call: TRBV7-9
cdr3_aa: CASSSHTEGGGNTIYF
cdr3_nt: TGTGCCAGCAGCTCCCATACGGAGGGAGGCGGAAACACCATATATTTT

clone_size: NA
j_call: TRBJ1-2
d_call: NA
v_call: TRBV5-1
cdr3_aa: CASSLDRVGGGYTF
cdr3_nt: TGCGCCAGCAGCTTGGACAGGGTGGGTGGTGGCTACACCTTC

clone_size: NA
j_call: TRBJ2-7
d_call: TRBD1
v_call: TRBV4-3
cdr3_aa: CASSQASTGDRVVEQYF
cdr3_nt: TGCGCCAGTAGCCAAGCGTCGACGGGGGACAGGGTAGTCGAGCAGTACTTC

clone_size: NA
j_call: TRBJ2-3
d_call: TRBD2
v_call: TRBV6-1
cdr3_aa: CASSPGLAGADTQYF
cdr3_nt: TGTGCCAGCAGTCCCGGACTAGCGGGAGCAGATACGCAGTATTTT

clone_size: few
j_call: TRBJ1-2
d_call: NA
v_call: TRBV4-3
cdr3_aa: CASSQDGLTGLHGYTF
cdr3_nt: TGCGCCAGCAGCCAAGATGGGTTAACAGGGCTGCATGGCTACACCTTC

clone_size: NA
j_call: TRBJ1-4
d_call: TRBD1
v_call: TRBV6-1
cdr3_aa: CASILTGSNEKLFF
cdr3_nt: TGTGCCAGCATCCTGACAGGGTCGAATGAAAAACTGTTTTTT

clone_size: NA
j_call: TRBJ2-1
d_call: TRBD2
v_call: TRBV7-9
cdr3_aa: CASSSGLAGRVEQFF
cdr3_nt: TGTGCCAGCAGCTCCGGACTAGCGGGCCGAGTTGAGCAGTTCTTC

clone_size: once
j_call: TRBJ2-5
d_call: NA
v_call: TRBV7-2
cdr3_aa: CASSLAATGGETQYF
cdr3_nt: TGTGCCAGCAGCTTAGCAGCTACCGGGGGAGAGACCCAGTACTTC

clone_size: once
j_call: TRBJ2-5
d_call: TRBD1
v_call: TRBV5-1
cdr3_aa: CASSLTGTGEKTQYF
cdr3_nt: TGCGCCAGCAGCCTCACCGGGACAGGGGAGAAGACCCAGTACTTC

clone_size: NA
j_call: TRBJ1-2
d_call: NA
v_call: TRBV7-8
cdr3_aa: CASSLTLGASLGYTF
cdr3_nt: TGTGCCAGCAGCTTAACCCTGGGGGCGAGTTTAGGCTACACCTTC

clone_size: NA
j_call: TRBJ2-7
d_call: NA
v_call: TRBV7-2
cdr3_aa: CASSLGQALEQYF
cdr3_nt: TGTGCCAGCAGCTTAGGACAGGCCCTCGAGCAGTACTTC

clone_size: NA
j_call: TRBJ2-1
d_call: TRBD2
v_call: TRBV18
cdr3_aa: CASSPPGLAQNEQFF
cdr3_nt: TGTGCCAGCTCACCCCCGGGACTAGCACAAAATGAGCAGTTCTTC

clone_size: NA
j_call: TRBJ1-1
d_call: TRBD1
v_call: TRBV4-3
cdr3_aa: CASSQEMKGATEAFF
cdr3_nt: TGCGCCAGCAGCCAAGAAATGAAGGGGGCCACTGAAGCTTTCTTT

clone_size: NA
j_call: TRBJ1-1
d_call: NA
v_call: TRBV7-2
cdr3_aa: CASSLALGGGTEAFF
cdr3_nt: TGTGCCAGCAGCTTAGCGCTTGGGGGCGGCACTGAAGCTTTCTTT

clone_size: once
j_call: TRBJ1-2
d_call: NA
v_call: TRBV4-1
cdr3_aa: CASSQDQGLGYGYTF
cdr3_nt: TGCGCCAGCAGCCAAGATCAGGGTTTGGGCTATGGCTACACCTTC

clone_size: NA
j_call: TRBJ1-2
d_call: NA
v_call: TRBV19
cdr3_aa: CASSIQGNYGYTF
cdr3_nt: TGTGCCAGTAGTATACAGGGGAACTATGGCTACACCTTC

clone_size: NA
j_call: TRBJ2-2
d_call: TRBD1
v_call: TRBV29-1
cdr3_aa: CSAFLTGGTGELFF
cdr3_nt: TGCAGCGCCTTTCTCACAGGGGGAACCGGGGAGCTGTTTTTT

clone_size: NA
j_call: TRBJ2-7
d_call: TRBD1
v_call: TRBV28
cdr3_aa: CASSRDSETYEQYF
cdr3_nt: TGTGCCAGCAGTCGGGACAGCGAAACCTACGAGCAGTACTTC

clone_size: NA
j_call: TRBJ2-1
d_call: TRBD2
v_call: TRBV10-3
cdr3_aa: CASATSGSNNEQFF
cdr3_nt: TGTGCCTCCGCGACTAGCGGGTCAAACAATGAGCAGTTCTTC

clone_size: NA
j_call: TRBJ2-7
d_call: NA
v_call: TRBV7-8
cdr3_aa: CASSTQQGSEQYF
cdr3_nt: TGTGCCAGCAGCACCCAACAGGGCTCCGAGCAGTACTTC

clone_size: NA
j_call: TRBJ2-3
d_call: TRBD1
v_call: TRBV15
cdr3_aa: CATADRVLPDTQYF
cdr3_nt: TGTGCCACTGCCGACAGGGTACTTCCAGATACGCAGTATTTT

clone_size: NA
j_call: TRBJ2-3
d_call: TRBD2
v_call: TRBV28
cdr3_aa: CASSQLGTSGPSGTQYF
cdr3_nt: TGTGCCAGCAGTCAATTAGGGACTAGCGGCCCCTCCGGCACGCAGTATTTT

clone_size: NA
j_call: TRBJ1-1
d_call: TRBD1
v_call: TRBV11-3
cdr3_aa: CASSPSTGSEAFF
cdr3_nt: TGTGCCAGCAGCCCGTCGACAGGGAGTGAAGCTTTCTTT

clone_size: NA
j_call: TRBJ2-3
d_call: NA
v_call: TRBV15
cdr3_aa: CATSRGRTSVADTQYF
cdr3_nt: TGTGCCACCAGCAGAGGGAGAACGAGTGTCGCAGATACGCAGTATTTT

clone_size: once
j_call: TRBJ2-7
d_call: NA
v_call: TRBV5-6
cdr3_aa: CASSTPVGRGTYEQYF
cdr3_nt: TGTGCCAGCAGCACTCCGGTGGGGCGGGGCACCTACGAGCAGTACTTC

clone_size: NA
j_call: TRBJ2-1
d_call: TRBD2
v_call: TRBV19
cdr3_aa: CASSSRTSSYNEQFF
cdr3_nt: TGTGCCAGTAGTTCGCGGACTAGCTCCTACAATGAGCAGTTCTTC

clone_size: once
j_call: TRBJ2-3
d_call: TRBD2
v_call: TRBV7-2
cdr3_aa: CASSPLTSGGGRTDTQYF
cdr3_nt: TGTGCCAGCAGCCCCCTGACTAGCGGGGGGGGACGCACAGATACGCAGTATTTT

clone_size: NA
j_call: TRBJ1-1
d_call: NA
v_call: TRBV7-9
cdr3_aa: CASSLGGGEAFF
cdr3_nt: TGTGCCAGCAGCTTAGGCGGGGGGGAAGCTTTCTTT

clone_size: NA
j_call: TRBJ1-2
d_call: NA
v_call: TRBV20-1
cdr3_aa: CSAIDIGYTF
cdr3_nt: TGCAGTGCTATCGACATCGGCTACACCTTC

clone_size: NA
j_call: TRBJ2-1
d_call: TRBD2
v_call: TRBV4-2
cdr3_aa: CASSPGELANEQFF
cdr3_nt: TGTGCCAGCAGCCCCGGCGAACTAGCGAATGAGCAGTTCTTC

clone_size: NA
j_call: TRBJ2-2
d_call: NA
v_call: TRBV19
cdr3_aa: CASSIQGSGELFF
cdr3_nt: TGTGCCAGTAGTATCCAGGGGAGCGGGGAGCTGTTTTTT

clone_size: NA
j_call: TRBJ1-2
d_call: TRBD1
v_call: TRBV5-4
cdr3_aa: CASSPGLGQGNYGYTF
cdr3_nt: TGTGCCAGCAGCCCAGGTTTGGGACAGGGGAACTATGGCTACACCTTC

clone_size: NA
j_call: TRBJ1-5
d_call: NA
v_call: TRBV6-5
cdr3_aa: CASRLGASFNQPQHF
cdr3_nt: TGTGCCAGCAGACTGGGGGCTTCCTTCAATCAGCCCCAGCATTTT

clone_size: NA
j_call: TRBJ2-5
d_call: NA
v_call: TRBV29-1
cdr3_aa: CSVRLSETQYF
cdr3_nt: TGCAGCGTTCGACTTTCGGAGACCCAGTACTTC

clone_size: NA
j_call: TRBJ2-1
d_call: NA
v_call: TRBV6-1
cdr3_aa: CARQSGEEFF
cdr3_nt: TGTGCCCGCCAGAGTGGGGAGGAGTTCTTC

clone_size: NA
j_call: TRBJ2-7
d_call: NA
v_call: TRBV6-4
cdr3_aa: CASYTLPECEQYF
cdr3_nt: TGTGCCAGTTACACCCTTCCTGAATGCGAGCAGTACTTC

clone_size: NA
j_call: TRBJ1-1
d_call: NA
v_call: TRBV30
cdr3_aa: CAWSTQGFNTEAFF
cdr3_nt: TGTGCCTGGAGTACCCAGGGATTTAACACTGAAGCTTTCTTT

clone_size: few
j_call: TRBJ1-2
d_call: NA
v_call: TRBV11-2
cdr3_aa: CASSLGGARGYTF
cdr3_nt: TGTGCCAGCAGCCTGGGGGGGGCGCGAGGCTACACCTTC

clone_size: NA
j_call: TRBJ1-5
d_call: NA
v_call: TRBV21-1
cdr3_aa: CASINAGIALGQPQHF
cdr3_nt: TGTGCCAGTATAAATGCCGGGATAGCGTTAGGACAGCCCCAGCATTTT

clone_size: few
j_call: TRBJ2-3
d_call: TRBD2
v_call: TRBV11-2
cdr3_aa: CASSPAAGVTDTQYF
cdr3_nt: TGTGCCAGCAGCCCCGCGGCGGGGGTCACAGATACGCAGTATTTT

clone_size: NA
j_call: TRBJ1-5
d_call: NA
v_call: TRBV25-1
cdr3_aa: CASSEPGGNQPQHF
cdr3_nt: TGTGCCAGCAGTGAACCAGGTGGCAATCAGCCCCAGCATTTT

clone_size: NA
j_call: TRBJ2-7
d_call: TRBD2
v_call: TRBV30
cdr3_aa: CAWSALGLAGPPYEQYF
cdr3_nt: TGTGCCTGGAGTGCCCTGGGACTAGCGGGACCTCCCTACGAGCAGTACTTC

clone_size: few
j_call: TRBJ1-1
d_call: NA
v_call: TRBV19
cdr3_aa: CASTLRGERTEAFF
cdr3_nt: TGTGCCAGTACCCTCAGGGGCGAGCGTACTGAAGCTTTCTTT

clone_size: NA
j_call: TRBJ2-5
d_call: NA
v_call: TRBV10-3
cdr3_aa: CAISGGKQGIEETQYF
cdr3_nt: TGTGCCATCAGTGGGGGGAAACAGGGAATCGAAGAGACCCAGTACTTC

clone_size: NA
j_call: TRBJ2-7
d_call: TRBD2
v_call: TRBV7-9
cdr3_aa: CASSSWIGTSGNEQYF
cdr3_nt: TGTGCCAGCAGCTCGTGGATCGGGACTAGCGGGAACGAGCAGTACTTC

clone_size: NA
j_call: TRBJ1-2
d_call: NA
v_call: TRBV28
cdr3_aa: CASSPGGWDYGYTF
cdr3_nt: TGTGCCAGCAGTCCCGGGGGTTGGGACTATGGCTACACCTTC

clone_size: NA
j_call: TRBJ2-7
d_call: NA
v_call: TRBV28
cdr3_aa: CASISLGGADSEQYF
cdr3_nt: TGTGCCAGCATCTCTTTGGGGGGGGCAGATAGCGAGCAGTACTTC